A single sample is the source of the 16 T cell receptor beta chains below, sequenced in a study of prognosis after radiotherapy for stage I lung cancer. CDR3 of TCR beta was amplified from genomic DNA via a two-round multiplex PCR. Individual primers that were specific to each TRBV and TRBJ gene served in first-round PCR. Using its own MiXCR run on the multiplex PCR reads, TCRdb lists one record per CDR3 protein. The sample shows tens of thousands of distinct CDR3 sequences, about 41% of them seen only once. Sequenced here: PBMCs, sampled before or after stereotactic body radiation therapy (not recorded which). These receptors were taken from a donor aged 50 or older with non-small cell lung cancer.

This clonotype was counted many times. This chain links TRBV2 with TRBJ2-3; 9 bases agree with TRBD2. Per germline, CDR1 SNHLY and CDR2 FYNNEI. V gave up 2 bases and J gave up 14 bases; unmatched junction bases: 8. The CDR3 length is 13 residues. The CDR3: CASSELVGTSLYF. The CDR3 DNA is TGTGCCAGCAGTGAATTAGTGGGGACTAGCCTGTATTTT.

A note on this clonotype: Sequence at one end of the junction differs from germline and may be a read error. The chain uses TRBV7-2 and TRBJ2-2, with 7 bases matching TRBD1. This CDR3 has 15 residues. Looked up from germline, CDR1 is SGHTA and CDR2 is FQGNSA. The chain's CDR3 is CAGSSTGLVNGDLFF. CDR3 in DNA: TGTGCCGGCAGCTCGACAGGGTTGGTGAACGGGGATCTGTTTTTT.

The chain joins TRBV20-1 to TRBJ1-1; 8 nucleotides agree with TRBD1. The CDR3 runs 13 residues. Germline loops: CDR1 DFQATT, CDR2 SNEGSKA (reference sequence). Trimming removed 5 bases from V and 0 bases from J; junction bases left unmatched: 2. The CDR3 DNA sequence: TGCAGTGCTCCAGGGGGCGTGAACACTGAAGCTTTCTTT. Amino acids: CSAPGGVNTEAFF.

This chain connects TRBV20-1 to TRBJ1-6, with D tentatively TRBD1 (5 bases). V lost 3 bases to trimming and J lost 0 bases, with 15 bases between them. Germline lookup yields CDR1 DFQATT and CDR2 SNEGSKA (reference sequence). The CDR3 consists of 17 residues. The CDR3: CSARGGGGSSYNSPLHF. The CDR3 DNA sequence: TGCAGTGCTAGGGGGGGAGGCGGGAGCTCCTATAATTCACCCCTCCACTTT.

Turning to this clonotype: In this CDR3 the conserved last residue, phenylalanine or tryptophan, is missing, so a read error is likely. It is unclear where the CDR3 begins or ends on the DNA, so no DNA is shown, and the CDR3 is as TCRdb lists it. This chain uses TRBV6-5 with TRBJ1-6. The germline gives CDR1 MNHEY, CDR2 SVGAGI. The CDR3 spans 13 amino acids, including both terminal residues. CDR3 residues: CASSYESGSPLQY.

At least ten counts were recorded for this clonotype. The CDR3 DNA reads as TGCAGTGCTAGAGGGGGGGGACGCTACGAGCAGTACTTC. This codes for CSARGGGRYEQYF. This chain joins TRBV20-1 and TRBJ2-7; 7 positions agree with TRBD2. The CDR3 spans 13 residues. Germline loops: CDR1 DFQATT, CDR2 SNEGSKA (reference sequence). The V gene end was trimmed by 1 base and the J gene end by 3 bases; junction bases not matched to a gene: 3.

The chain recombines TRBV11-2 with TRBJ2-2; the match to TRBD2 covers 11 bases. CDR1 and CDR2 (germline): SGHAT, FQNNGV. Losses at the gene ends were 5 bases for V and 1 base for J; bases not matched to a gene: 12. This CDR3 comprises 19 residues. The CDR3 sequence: CASSLPSSGLAGNTGELFF. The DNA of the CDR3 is TGTGCCAGCAGCCTCCCGAGCTCTGGACTAGCGGGGAACACCGGGGAGCTGTTTTTT. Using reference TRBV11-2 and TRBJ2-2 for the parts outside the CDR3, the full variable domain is EAGVAQSPRYKIIEKRQSVAFWCNPISGHATLYWYQQILGQGPKLLIQFQNNGVVDDSQLPKDRFSAERLKGVDSTLKIQPAKLEDSAVYLCASSLPSSGLAGNTGELFFGEGSRLTVL.

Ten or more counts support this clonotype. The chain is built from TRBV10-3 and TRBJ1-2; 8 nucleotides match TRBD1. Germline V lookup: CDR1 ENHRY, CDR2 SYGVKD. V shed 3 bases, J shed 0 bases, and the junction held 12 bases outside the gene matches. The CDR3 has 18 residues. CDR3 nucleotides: TGTGCCATCAGTGACAGACAGGGGCGATATGAATCTAACTATGGCTACACCTTC. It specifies CAISDRQGRYESNYGYTF.

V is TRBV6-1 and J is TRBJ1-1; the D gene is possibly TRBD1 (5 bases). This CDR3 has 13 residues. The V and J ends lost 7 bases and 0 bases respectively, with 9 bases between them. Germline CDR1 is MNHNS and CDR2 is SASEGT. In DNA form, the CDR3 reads TGTGCCAGCACCAGGGTAGTGAACACTGAAGCTTTCTTT. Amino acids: CASTRVVNTEAFF.

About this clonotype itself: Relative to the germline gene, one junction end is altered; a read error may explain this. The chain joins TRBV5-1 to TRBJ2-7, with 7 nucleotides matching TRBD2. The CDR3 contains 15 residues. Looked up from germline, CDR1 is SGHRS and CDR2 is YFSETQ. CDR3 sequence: CASSLSGAGAYGQYF. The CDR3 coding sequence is TGCGCCAGCAGCTTGTCCGGGGCGGGAGCCTACGGGCAGTACTTC. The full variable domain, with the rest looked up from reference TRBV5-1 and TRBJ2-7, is KAGVTQTPRYLIKTRGQQVTLSCSPISGHRSVSWYQQTPGQGLQFLFEYFSETQRNKGNFPGRFSGRQFSNSRSEMNVSTLELGDSALYLCASSLSGAGAYGQYFGPGTRLTVT.

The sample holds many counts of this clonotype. The CDR3 bases are TGTGCCAGCAGGGACAGCTTTCAGGACTATGGCTACACCTTC. Amino acid sequence: CASRDSFQDYGYTF. The V gene is TRBV2, the J gene TRBJ1-2; D perhaps matches TRBD1 (6 bases). This CDR3 is built from 14 residues. Germline CDR1 SNHLY, CDR2 FYNNEI. Between the trimmed V and J ends, which lost 6 bases and 3 bases, there was a span of 14 bases. Full variable domain (missing parts from reference TRBV2 and TRBJ1-2): EPEVTQTPSHQVTQMGQEVILRCVPISNHLYFYWYRQILGQKVEFLVSFYNNEISEKSEIFDDQFSVERPDGSNFTLKIRSTKLEDSAMYFCASRDSFQDYGYTFGSGTRLTVV.

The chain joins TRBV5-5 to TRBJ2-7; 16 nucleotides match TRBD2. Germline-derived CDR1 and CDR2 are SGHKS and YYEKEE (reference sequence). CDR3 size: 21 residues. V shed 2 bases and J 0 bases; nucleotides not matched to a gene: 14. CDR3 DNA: TGTGCCAGCAGCTTCCGGGTTGGTGGGGGACTAGCGGGGGGGAGCTCCTACGAGCAGTACTTC. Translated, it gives CASSFRVGGGLAGGSSYEQYF. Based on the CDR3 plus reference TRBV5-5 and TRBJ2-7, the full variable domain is DAGVTQSPTHLIKTRGQQVTLRCSPISGHKSVSWYQQVLGQGPQFIFQYYEKEERGRGNFPDRFSARQFPNYSSELNVNALLLGDSALYLCASSFRVGGGLAGGSSYEQYFGPGTRLTVT.

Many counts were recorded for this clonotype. The CDR3 region is CASSSDGGSERVQYF. The CDR3 bases are TGTGCCAGCAGCTCAGACGGGGGGTCCGAAAGGGTCCAGTACTTC. V usage is TRBV7-3 and J usage is TRBJ2-5; 7 bases agree with TRBD2. The CDR3 has 15 amino acids. The J segment lost 10 bases and the V segment lost 4 bases, leaving 15 bases of the junction unmatched. Germline CDR1 SGHTA, CDR2 FQGTGA.

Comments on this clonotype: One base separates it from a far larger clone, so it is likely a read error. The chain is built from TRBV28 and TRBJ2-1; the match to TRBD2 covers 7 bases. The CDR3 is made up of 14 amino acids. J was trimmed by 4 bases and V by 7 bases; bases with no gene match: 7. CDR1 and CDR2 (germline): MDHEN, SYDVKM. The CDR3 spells CASNLRELYNEQFF. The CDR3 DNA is TGTGCCAGCAACCTGCGGGAGCTGTACAATGAGCAGTTCTTC.

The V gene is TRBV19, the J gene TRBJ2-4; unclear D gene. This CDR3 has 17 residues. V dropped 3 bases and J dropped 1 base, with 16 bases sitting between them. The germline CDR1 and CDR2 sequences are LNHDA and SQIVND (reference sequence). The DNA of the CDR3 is TGTGCCAGTAGTATTGGCCATTCGCTGTGGGCCAAAAACATTCAGTACTTC. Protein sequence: CASSIGHSLWAKNIQYF.

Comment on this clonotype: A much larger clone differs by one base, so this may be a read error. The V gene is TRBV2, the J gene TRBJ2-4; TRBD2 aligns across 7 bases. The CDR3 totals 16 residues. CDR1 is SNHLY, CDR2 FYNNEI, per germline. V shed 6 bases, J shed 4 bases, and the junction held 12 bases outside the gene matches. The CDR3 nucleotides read TGTGCCAGCAGGCACGAAGTGGGGGGGGTTAAAAACATTCAGTACTTC. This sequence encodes CASRHEVGGVKNIQYF.